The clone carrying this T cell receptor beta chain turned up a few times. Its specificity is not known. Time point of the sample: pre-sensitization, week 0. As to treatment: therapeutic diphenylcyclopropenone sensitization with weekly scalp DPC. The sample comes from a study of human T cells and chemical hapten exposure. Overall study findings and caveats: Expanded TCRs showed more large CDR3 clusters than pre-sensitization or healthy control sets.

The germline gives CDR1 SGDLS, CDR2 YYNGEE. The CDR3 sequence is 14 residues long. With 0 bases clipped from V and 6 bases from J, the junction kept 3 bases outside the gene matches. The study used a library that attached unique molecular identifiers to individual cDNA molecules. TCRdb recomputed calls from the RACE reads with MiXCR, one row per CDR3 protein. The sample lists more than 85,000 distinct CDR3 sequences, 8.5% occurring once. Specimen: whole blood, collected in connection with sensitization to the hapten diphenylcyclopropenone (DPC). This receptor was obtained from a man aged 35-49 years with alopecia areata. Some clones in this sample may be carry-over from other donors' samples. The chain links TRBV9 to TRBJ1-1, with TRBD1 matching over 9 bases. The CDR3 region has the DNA TGTGCCAGCAGCGTAGGGGACAGGGTCGCTGAAGCTTTCTTT. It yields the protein CASSVGDRVAEAFF.